The 11 T cell receptor beta chains below come from one sample, sequenced in a study of cytomegalovirus exposure and HLA in healthy donors. Data came from immunoSEQ multiplex PCR; TCRdb stores just in-frame clones and leaves some out. The sample has roughly 300,000 clones, about nine tenths seen once. The sample comprised PBMCs. These receptors originate from a woman aged 30 to 39 in good health and CMV-seropositive.

The rearrangement links TRBV6-5 to TRBJ1-3; D is perhaps TRBD1 (5 bases). Trimming took off 6 bases at V and 0 bases at J, with 12 bases between the two ends. The CDR3 is made up of 15 amino acids. Germline CDR1 reads MNHEY; CDR2 reads SVGAGI. The CDR3 sequence is CASSLGHSSGNTIYF. CDR3 nucleotides: TGTGCCAGCAGCCTGGGGCACAGCTCTGGAAACACCATATATTTT.

The rearrangement links TRBV7-9 to TRBJ2-7; 7 bases match TRBD1. V lost 3 bases and J lost 1; bases outside the gene matches: 6. CDR1 and CDR2 (germline): SEHNR, FQNEAQ (reference sequence). The CDR3 consists of 15 residues. CDR3 protein: CASSFSGTASYEQYF. The DNA for the CDR3 is TGTGCCAGCAGCTTTTCCGGGACAGCATCCTACGAGCAGTACTTC.

The V gene is TRBV5-1, the J gene TRBJ2-3; 9 bases map to TRBD2. The J segment lost 4 bases and the V segment lost 0 bases, leaving 3 bases of the junction unmatched. The CDR3 is 15 amino acids. Germline CDR1 is SGHRS and CDR2 is YFSETQ. The CDR3 DNA reads TGCGCCAGCAGCTTGGGGCTAGCGGGATCAGATACGCAGTATTTT. As protein: CASSLGLAGSDTQYF.

The chain carries TRBV28 and TRBJ1-5; D perhaps matches TRBD1 (5 bases). CDR3 length: 15 residues. Germline CDR1 reads MDHEN; CDR2 reads SYDVKM. The V end lost 6 bases, the J end lost 4 bases, and 16 bases lay between the germline ends. The CDR3 nucleotides read TGTGCCAGCAGCTCGTGGGACCGGCAAAATCAGCCCCAGCATTTT. Translated: CASSSWDRQNQPQHF.

The chain recombines TRBV6-5 with TRBJ2-3; perhaps TRBD1 as D (6 bases). V was pared by 8 bases and J by 3 bases, with 18 bases between. This CDR3 is built from 15 residues. Germline V gene lookup returns CDR1 MNHEY and CDR2 SVGAGI. CDR3 region: CASHVGGRETDTQYF. CDR3 nucleotide sequence: TGTGCCAGCCATGTTGGGGGCAGGGAAACAGATACGCAGTATTTT.

This rearrangement joins TRBV7-9 to TRBJ2-1; D possibly corresponds to TRBD1 (7 bases). The CDR3 has 15 amino acids. In germline, CDR1 is SEHNR, CDR2 FQNEAQ (reference sequence). Trimming took 1 base from V and 8 from J, leaving 15 bases between them. CDR3 in DNA: TGTGCCAGCAGCTTAGTTCACAGGGGACTGGATGAGCAGTTCTTC. Translating it yields CASSLVHRGLDEQFF.

This chain joins TRBV5-4 and TRBJ2-5, with D possibly being TRBD2 (5 bases). The V gene lost 2 bases and the J gene lost 7 bases, with 9 bases spanning the gap. The V gene's germline CDR1 is SGHNT and CDR2 YYREEE (reference sequence). The CDR3 sequence is 12 residues long. The CDR3, as DNA: TGTGCCAGCAGCTTTCCAGAGGGGACCCAGTACTTC. This gives the protein CASSFPEGTQYF.

The genes are TRBV30 and TRBJ1-4; no firm D call. The CDR3 spans 14 residues. The V gene lost 1 base and the J gene lost 8 bases, with 14 bases spanning the gap. CDR1 GTSNPN and CDR2 SVGIG come from the germline V gene (reference sequence). The CDR3 is CAWSDPGRYEKLFF. The CDR3, as DNA: TGTGCCTGGAGTGATCCGGGAAGGTACGAAAAACTGTTTTTT.

V and J are TRBV5-1 and TRBJ2-5; D is uncertain. Germline-derived CDR1 and CDR2 are SGHRS and YFSETQ. The length of the CDR3 is 12 residues. The V end lost 1 base, the J end lost 5 bases, and 6 bases lay between the germline ends. The CDR3: CASSLPGETQYF. The DNA for the CDR3 is TGCGCCAGCAGCTTGCCTGGGGAGACCCAGTACTTC.

The rearrangement uses TRBV4-3 and TRBJ2-7, with TRBD2 matching over 13 bases. The CDR3 spans 16 residues. CDR1 is LGHNA, CDR2 YSLEER, per germline. V was clipped by 2 bases and J by 7 bases; unmatched bases: 8. Here the CDR3 reads CASSQTPGTSGAEQYF. CDR3 nucleotide sequence: TGCGCCAGCAGCCAAACCCCCGGGACTAGCGGGGCAGAGCAGTACTTC.

This chain connects TRBV28 to TRBJ2-2; D uncertain. The CDR3 runs 16 residues. Germline CDR1 MDHEN, CDR2 SYDVKM. Trimming shortened V by 1 base and J by 4 bases, and 13 bases separated the two germline ends. The CDR3 coding sequence is TGTGCCAGCAGTTTATTTGTAGGTTCGGGCACCGGGGAGCTGTTTTTT. Protein: CASSLFVGSGTGELFF.